This T cell receptor beta chain was captured by sequencing in a study of OX40 agonist ivuxolimab in advanced cancers. Across the study: Dose-escalation patients suffered from hepatocellular carcinoma, melanoma, renal cell or head and neck cancer. Overall study results and limits: No determination was made of the antigen specificity of the expanded peripheral T cells.

Using immunoSEQ multiplex PCR, the repertoire was profiled, and TCRdb retains in-frame clones only, with some absent. The data hold about 76,000 clones, with about 89% observed a single time. Individuals having autoimmune disease history or systemic immunosuppression were not enrolled. Samples were taken at baseline and on day 1 of cycles 4 and 7. With regard to this clone: Its antigen is as yet unknown. A read error may account for a junction end that differs from germline.

CDR1 is MGHRA, CDR2 YSYEKL, per germline. The CDR3 has 15 residues. This sequence was found in an adult with an advanced solid tumor such as melanoma, head and neck, liver or kidney cancer. The V gene is TRBV4-1, the J gene TRBJ1-5; D is unclear. This specimen consisted of CD4+ or CD8+ T cells sorted from blood, obtained in a trial of the OX40 agonist ivuxolimab. The CDR3 coding sequence is TGCGCCAGCAGCCAAGTTCCAGAGGATAATCAGTCCCAGCATTTT. Its protein product is CASSQVPEDNQSQHF.